These 8 T cell receptor beta chains share one sample of origin, sequenced in a study of response to subunit inactivated influenza vaccine. From the RT-PCR reads, TCRdb called clonotypes with MiXCR, one entry per CDR3 protein. The repertoire holds almost 250,000 distinct CDR3 sequences, with 12% as singletons. Source: non-naive T cells sorted from PBMCs, taken 14 to 15 days before vaccination. The receptors were sampled from a man between 50 and 59 years old who received an inactivated influenza vaccine.

The chain joins TRBV28 to TRBJ2-7, with D possibly TRBD2 on 6 matching bases. V lost 9 bases, J lost 5 bases, and 17 bases lay in between. The germline gives CDR1 MDHEN, CDR2 SYDVKM. The length of the CDR3 is 13 residues. The DNA for the CDR3 is TGTGCCAGTGAGGACTACAGTGGGGACGAGCAGTACTTC. Translating gives CASEDYSGDEQYF.

This clonotype was recorded at least ten times. This chain joins TRBV19 and TRBJ2-2; maybe TRBD1 (5 bases). The CDR3 runs 13 residues. The germline V and J ends were trimmed by 5 bases and 4 bases, with 8 bases remaining between them. Per germline, CDR1 LNHDA and CDR2 SQIVND (reference sequence). For the CDR3, the DNA is TGTGCCAGTAGTCGACAGTTCACCGGGGAGCTGTTTTTT. Its translation: CASSRQFTGELFF.

The chain employs TRBV21-1 and TRBJ2-3; the D call of TRBD1 is as the table states it, not checked on the DNA. TRBV21-1 is tagged as a pseudogene. This CDR3 spans 16 amino acids. The CDR3 DNA follows: TGTGCCAGCAGCCCCGGGCCCCACGATAGCACAGATACGCAGTATTTT. It is translated as CASSPGPHDSTDTQYF.

The chain couples TRBV7-2 to TRBJ1-6; D uncertain. Per the germline V gene, CDR1 is SGHTA and CDR2 is FQGNSA. The CDR3 extends over 13 amino acids. The germline V and J ends were trimmed by 1 base and 9 bases, with 7 bases remaining between them. The CDR3 sequence is CASSLGSGSPLHF. As DNA, the CDR3 is TGTGCCAGCAGCTTAGGTTCCGGTTCACCCCTCCACTTT.

This clonotype was seen only a few times. This sequence joins TRBV2 and TRBJ2-7; the D gene is possibly TRBD1 (6 bases). The CDR3 has 17 residues. Germline V gives CDR1 SNHLY, CDR2 FYNNEI. Trimming pared 3 bases from V and 0 bases from J, leaving 18 bases between. CDR3 bases: TGTGCCAGCAGTGACCCCTCCCCCGGACAGAGCTCCTACGAGCAGTACTTC. Translation gives CASSDPSPGQSSYEQYF.

The chain has TRBV9 and TRBJ1-1, with D perhaps matching TRBD1 (6 bases). This CDR3 contains 15 residues. V was cut by 3 bases and J by 0 bases, with 12 bases left in between. Germline CDR1 and CDR2: SGDLS and YYNGEE. The CDR3 sequence: CASSASGAMNTEAFF. The CDR3 bases are TGTGCCAGCAGCGCCTCAGGGGCGATGAACACTGAAGCTTTCTTT. Full variable domain (remainder filled in from reference TRBV9 and TRBJ1-1): DSGVTQTPKHLITATGQRVTLRCSPRSGDLSVYWYQQSLDQGLQFLIQYYNGEERAKGNILERFSAQQFPDLHSELNLSSLELGDSALYFCASSASGAMNTEAFFGQGTRLTVV.

The chain joins TRBV5-1 to TRBJ1-1; 7 nucleotides align to TRBD1. The CDR3 spans 14 residues. J lost 1 base, V lost 5 bases, and 5 bases had no gene match. Germline CDR1 is SGHRS and CDR2 is YFSETQ. CDR3 nucleotides: TGCGCCAGCAGGAAGGGGGCAACGAACACTGAAGCTTTCTTT. Its translation is CASRKGATNTEAFF.

This chain joins TRBV7-6 and TRBJ1-5; possibly TRBD1 for D (6 bases). Trimming shortened V by 5 bases and J by 4 bases, and 12 bases separated the two germline ends. The CDR3 totals 14 residues. Germline CDR1 and CDR2: SGHVS and FNYEAQ. CDR3 sequence (DNA): TGTGCCAGCAGCCTGACAGGAGAGAATCAGCCCCAGCATTTT. It encodes CASSLTGENQPQHF.